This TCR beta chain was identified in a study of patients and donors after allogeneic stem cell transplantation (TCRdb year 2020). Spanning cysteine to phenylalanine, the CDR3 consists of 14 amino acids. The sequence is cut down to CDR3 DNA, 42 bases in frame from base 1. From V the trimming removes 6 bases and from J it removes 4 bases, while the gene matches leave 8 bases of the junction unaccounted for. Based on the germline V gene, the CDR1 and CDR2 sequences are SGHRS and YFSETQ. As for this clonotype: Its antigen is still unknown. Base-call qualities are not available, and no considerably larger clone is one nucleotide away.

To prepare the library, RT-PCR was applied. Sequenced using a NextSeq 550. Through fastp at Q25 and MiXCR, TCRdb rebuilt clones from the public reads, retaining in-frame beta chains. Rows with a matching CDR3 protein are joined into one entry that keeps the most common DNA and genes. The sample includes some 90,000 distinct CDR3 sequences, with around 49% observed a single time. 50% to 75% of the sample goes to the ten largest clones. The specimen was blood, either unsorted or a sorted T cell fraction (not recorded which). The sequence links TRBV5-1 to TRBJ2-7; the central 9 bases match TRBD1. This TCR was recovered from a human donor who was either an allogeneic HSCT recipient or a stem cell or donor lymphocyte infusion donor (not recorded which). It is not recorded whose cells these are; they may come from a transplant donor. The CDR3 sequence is CASTHGTGRYEQYF. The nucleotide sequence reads TGCGCCAGCACTCACGGGACAGGGAGGTACGAGCAGTACTTC.